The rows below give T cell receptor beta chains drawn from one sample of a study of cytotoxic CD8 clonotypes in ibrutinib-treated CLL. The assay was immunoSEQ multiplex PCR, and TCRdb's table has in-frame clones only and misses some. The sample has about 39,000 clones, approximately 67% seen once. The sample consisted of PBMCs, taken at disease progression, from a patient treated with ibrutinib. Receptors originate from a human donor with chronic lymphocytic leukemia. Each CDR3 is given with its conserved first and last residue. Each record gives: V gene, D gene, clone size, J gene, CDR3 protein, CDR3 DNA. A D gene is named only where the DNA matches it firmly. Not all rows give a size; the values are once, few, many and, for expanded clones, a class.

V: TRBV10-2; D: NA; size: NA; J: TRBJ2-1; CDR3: CASSGTQSNEQFF; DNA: TGCGCCAGCAGCGGGACTCAATCCAATGAGCAGTTCTTC
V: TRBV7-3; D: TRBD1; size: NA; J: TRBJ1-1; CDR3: CASSLTSTGRTEAFF; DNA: TGTGCCAGCAGCTTAACCTCGACAGGGAGAACTGAAGCTTTCTTT
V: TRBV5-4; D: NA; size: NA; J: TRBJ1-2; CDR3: CASKSQPNYGYTF; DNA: TGTGCCAGCAAGTCTCAGCCCAACTATGGCTACACCTTC
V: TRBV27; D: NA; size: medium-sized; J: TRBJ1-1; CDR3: CASSLRLGTNFVF; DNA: TGTGCCAGCAGTTTGAGGTTGGGAACCAACTTTGTCTTT
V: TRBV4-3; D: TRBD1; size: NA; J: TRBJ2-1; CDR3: CASSLWTGGVNEQFF; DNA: TGCGCCAGCAGCCTTTGGACAGGGGGGGTCAATGAGCAGTTCTTC
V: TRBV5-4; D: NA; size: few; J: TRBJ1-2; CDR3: CASSLAAQGDGYTF; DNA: TGTGCCAGCAGCTTGGCCGCCCAGGGCGATGGCTACACCTTC
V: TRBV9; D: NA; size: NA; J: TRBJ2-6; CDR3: CASSGRTPTADLSGANVLTF; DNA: TGTGCCAGCAGCGGGAGGACACCGACGGCCGACTTATCTGGGGCCAACGTCCTGACTTTC
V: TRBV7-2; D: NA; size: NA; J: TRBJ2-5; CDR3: CASSSSRGVQETQYF; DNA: TGTGCCAGCAGTTCTTCCCGCGGAGTCCAAGAGACCCAGTACTTC
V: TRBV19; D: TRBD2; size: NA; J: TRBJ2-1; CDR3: CASSVGREAGEQFF; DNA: TGTGCCAGTAGTGTCGGGAGGGAGGCAGGTGAGCAGTTCTTC
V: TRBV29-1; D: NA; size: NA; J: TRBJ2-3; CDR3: CSGGELMDTQYF; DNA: TGCAGCGGGGGGGAGTTAATGGATACGCAGTATTTT
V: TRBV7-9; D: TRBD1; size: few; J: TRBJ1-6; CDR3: CASSWTGDSSPLHF; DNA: TGTGCCAGCAGCTGGACAGGGGATTCTTCACCCCTCCACTTT
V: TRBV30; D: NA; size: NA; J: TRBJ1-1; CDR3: CAWSATGSEAFF; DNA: TGTGCCTGGAGCGCTACAGGAAGTGAAGCTTTCTTT
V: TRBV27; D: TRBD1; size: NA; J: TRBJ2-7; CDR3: CASSKPGTGDAEQYF; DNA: TGTGCCAGCAGTAAACCCGGGACAGGGGACGCCGAGCAGTACTTC
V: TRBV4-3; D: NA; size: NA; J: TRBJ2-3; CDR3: CASSQGGSPSTDTQYF; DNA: TGCGCCAGCAGCCAAGGGGGAAGCCCAAGCACAGATACGCAGTATTTT
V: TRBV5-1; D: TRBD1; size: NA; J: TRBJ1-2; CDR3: CASSWVGGETPYGYTF; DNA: TGCGCCAGCAGCTGGGTAGGGGGCGAAACCCCGTATGGCTACACCTTC
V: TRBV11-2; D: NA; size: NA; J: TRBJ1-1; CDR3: CASSLDRMTEAFF; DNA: TGTGCCAGCAGCTTAGATCGGATGACTGAAGCTTTCTTT
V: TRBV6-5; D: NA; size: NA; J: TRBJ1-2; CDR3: CASFSTTANYGYTF; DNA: TGTGCCAGCTTCTCGACGACCGCTAACTATGGCTACACCTTC
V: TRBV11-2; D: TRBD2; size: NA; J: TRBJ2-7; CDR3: CASSLSGNSYEQYF; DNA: TGTGCCAGCAGCTTGAGCGGGAACTCCTACGAGCAGTACTTC
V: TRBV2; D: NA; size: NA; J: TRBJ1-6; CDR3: CASSDFGRSNSPLHF; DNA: TGTGCCAGCAGTGACTTCGGCAGGAGCAATTCACCCCTCCACTTT
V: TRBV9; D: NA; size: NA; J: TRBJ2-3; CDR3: CASGGILTDTQYF; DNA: TGTGCCAGTGGGGGGATATTGACAGATACGCAGTATTTT
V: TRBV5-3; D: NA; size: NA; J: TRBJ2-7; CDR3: CARSLEQASSYEQYF; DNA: TGTGCCAGAAGCTTGGAACAGGCCAGCTCCTACGAGCAGTACTTC
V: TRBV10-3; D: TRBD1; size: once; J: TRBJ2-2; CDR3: CAISDSDRGRTGELFF; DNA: TGTGCCATCAGTGACTCGGACAGGGGGCGTACCGGGGAGCTGTTTTTT
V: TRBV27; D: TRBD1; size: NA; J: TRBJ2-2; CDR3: CASSRDRGTGELFF; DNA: TGTGCCAGCAGCCGGGACAGGGGTACCGGGGAGCTGTTTTTT
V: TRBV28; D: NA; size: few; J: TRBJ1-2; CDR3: CASTDSPYGYTF; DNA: TGTGCCAGCACCGACAGTCCCTATGGCTACACCTTC
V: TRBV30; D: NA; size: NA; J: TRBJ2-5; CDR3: CAWGEGAQTQYF; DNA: TGTGCCTGGGGGGAAGGGGCCCAGACCCAGTACTTC
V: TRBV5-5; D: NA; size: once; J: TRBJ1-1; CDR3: CASSAIQGSTEAFF; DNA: TGTGCCAGCAGCGCTATACAGGGTAGCACTGAAGCTTTCTTT
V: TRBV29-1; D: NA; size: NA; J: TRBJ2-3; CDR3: CSVEGGTGKVDTQYF; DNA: TGCAGCGTTGAAGGGGGAACGGGGAAGGTTGATACGCAGTATTTT
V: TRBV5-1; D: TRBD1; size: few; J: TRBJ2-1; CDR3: CASSFAGTEYNEQFF; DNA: TGCGCCAGCAGCTTTGCCGGGACAGAGTACAATGAGCAGTTCTTC
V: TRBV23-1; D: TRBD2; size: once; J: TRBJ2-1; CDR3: CASSHLFHAGEPVF; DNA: TGCGCCAGCAGTCACCTCTTTCACGCGGGAGAGCCGGTCTTC
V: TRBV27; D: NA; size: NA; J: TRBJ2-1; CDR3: CASSVYRVSSYNEQFF; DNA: TGTGCCAGCAGTGTCTACAGGGTGAGCTCCTACAATGAGCAGTTCTTC
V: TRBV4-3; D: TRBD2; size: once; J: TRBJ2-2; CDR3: CASSQESSGSSRDTGELFF; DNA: TGCGCCAGCAGCCAAGAATCTAGCGGGAGCTCCCGGGACACCGGGGAGCTGTTTTTT
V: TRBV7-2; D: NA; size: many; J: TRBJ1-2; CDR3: CASSPGPGNYGYTF; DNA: TGTGCCAGCAGCCCCGGTCCCGGGAACTATGGCTACACCTTC
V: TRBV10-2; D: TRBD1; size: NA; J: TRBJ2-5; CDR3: CASSEGRQGVETQYF; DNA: TGCGCCAGCAGTGAGGGCAGACAGGGGGTGGAGACCCAGTACTTC
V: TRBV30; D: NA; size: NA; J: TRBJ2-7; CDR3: CAWSVPIRENYEQYF; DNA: TGTGCCTGGAGTGTACCGATTAGGGAGAACTACGAGCAGTACTTC
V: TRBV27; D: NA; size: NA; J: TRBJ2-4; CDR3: CASSLSVGLAAKNIQYF; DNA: TGTGCCAGCAGTTTATCGGTGGGGCTTGCGGCCAAAAACATTCAGTACTTC
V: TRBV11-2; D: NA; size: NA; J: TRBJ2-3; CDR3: CASSLGAQIGTDTQYF; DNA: TGTGCCAGCAGCTTAGGGGCCCAAATCGGCACAGATACGCAGTATTTT
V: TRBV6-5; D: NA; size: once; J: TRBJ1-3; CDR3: CASSRGTSWENTIYF; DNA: TGTGCCAGCAGCCGTGGAACCTCGTGGGAAAACACCATATATTTT
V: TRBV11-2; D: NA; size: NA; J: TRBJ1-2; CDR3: CASSTPTEAGTYGYTF; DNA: TGTGCCAGCAGCACGCCCACTGAAGCAGGGACGTATGGCTACACCTTC
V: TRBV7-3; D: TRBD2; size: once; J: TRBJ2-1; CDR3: CASSLGTDQMGGRADNEQFF; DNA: TGTGCCAGCAGCCTAGGGACAGATCAAATGGGCGGGAGGGCCGACAATGAGCAGTTCTTC
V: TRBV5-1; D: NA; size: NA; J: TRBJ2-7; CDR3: CASSLGSASSYEQYF; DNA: TGCGCCAGCAGCTTGGGTAGCGCTAGCTCCTACGAGCAGTACTTC
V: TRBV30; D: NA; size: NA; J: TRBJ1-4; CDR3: CAWSKGARLFF; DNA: TGTGCCTGGAGTAAAGGGGCGAGACTGTTTTTT
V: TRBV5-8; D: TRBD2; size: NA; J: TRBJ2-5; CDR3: CASTFLLAGQETQYF; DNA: TGTGCCAGCACTTTCCTACTAGCGGGTCAAGAGACCCAGTACTTC
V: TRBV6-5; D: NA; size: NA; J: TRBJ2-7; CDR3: CASSTDSSYEQYF; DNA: TGTGCCAGCAGTACGGACAGCTCCTACGAGCAGTACTTC
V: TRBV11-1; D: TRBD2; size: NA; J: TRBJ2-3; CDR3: CASSLRTSETDTQYF; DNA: TGTGCCAGCAGCTTAAGGACTAGCGAGACAGATACGCAGTATTTT
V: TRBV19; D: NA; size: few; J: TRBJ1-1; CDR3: CASSGQMNTEAFF; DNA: TGTGCCAGTAGTGGACAAATGAACACTGAAGCTTTCTTT